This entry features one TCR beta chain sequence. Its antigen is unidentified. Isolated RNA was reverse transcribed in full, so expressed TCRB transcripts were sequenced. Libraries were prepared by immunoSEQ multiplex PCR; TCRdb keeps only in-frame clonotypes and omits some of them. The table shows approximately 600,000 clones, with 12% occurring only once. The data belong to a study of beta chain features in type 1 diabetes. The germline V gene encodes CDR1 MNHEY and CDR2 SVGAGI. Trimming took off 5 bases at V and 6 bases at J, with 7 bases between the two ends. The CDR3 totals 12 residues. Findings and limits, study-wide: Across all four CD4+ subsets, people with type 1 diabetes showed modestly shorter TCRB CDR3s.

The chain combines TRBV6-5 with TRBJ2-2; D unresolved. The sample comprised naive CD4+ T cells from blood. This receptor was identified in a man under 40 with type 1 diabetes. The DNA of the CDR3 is TGTGCCAGCAGTCCCCAGGCCGGGGAGCTGTTTTTT. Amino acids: CASSPQAGELFF.